These 16 T cell receptor beta chains were sequenced from one sample in a study of blood T cell repertoires in COVID-19 (dated by TCRdb to 2018 to 2020). To prepare the library, the immunoSEQ multiplex PCR assay was applied. Here the immuneACCESS table is served through TCRdb, limited to in-frame sequences with V and J called. Missing clones are a known gap in these copies; in checked studies unresolved V genes cover under half, and the rest lacks a known reason. In this sample the table shows more than 200,000 clones, 75% to 85% of which occur a single time. 1.4% of the sample is held by the ten biggest clonotypes. What was sequenced was peripheral blood. The receptor source for this set is a woman aged 35 to 49 who had recovered from COVID-19.

This chain joins TRBV9 and TRBJ1-1; D is unclear. Between the trimmed V and J ends, which lost 3 bases and 0 bases, there was a span of 6 bases. CDR3 length: 13 residues. CDR1 SGDLS and CDR2 YYNGEE come from the germline V gene. The CDR3 loop is CASSGRLNTEAFF. The DNA of the CDR3 is TGTGCCAGCAGCGGGCGGCTGAACACTGAAGCTTTCTTT.

The chain combines TRBV11-3 with TRBJ2-2; 8 bases line up with TRBD1. Germline V gene lookup returns CDR1 SGHNT and CDR2 YENEEA. With V trimmed by 5 bases and J by 3 bases, 11 bases remained unmatched. The CDR3 totals 17 residues. The CDR3 region is CASSRTQGAGDTGELFF. CDR3 coding DNA: TGTGCCAGCAGCCGAACCCAGGGGGCAGGGGACACCGGGGAGCTGTTTTTT.

This clone has only a few counts. Other DNA sequences of this sample code for an identical CDR3. The chain carries TRBV2 and TRBJ2-2; no clear D. Germline assignment: CDR1 SNHLY and CDR2 FYNNEI. This CDR3 has 11 residues. Trimming pared 6 bases from V and 6 bases from J, leaving 5 bases between. The CDR3 spells CASRYSGELFF. The CDR3 DNA sequence: TGTGCCAGCAGATACTCCGGGGAGCTGTTTTTT.

This clone was seen once. The V and J genes are TRBV5-5 and TRBJ1-4; a possible D gene is TRBD1 (5 bases). The V gene lost 5 bases and the J gene lost 4 bases, with 12 bases spanning the gap. Germline-derived CDR1 and CDR2 are SGHKS and YYEKEE (reference sequence). The CDR3 is 14 amino acids. The DNA for the CDR3 is TGTGCCAGCAGTTCGAGACAGTATAATGAAAAACTGTTTTTT. The encoded protein is CASSSRQYNEKLFF. Variable domain in full (rest from reference TRBV5-5 and TRBJ1-4): DAGVTQSPTHLIKTRGQQVTLRCSPISGHKSVSWYQQVLGQGPQFIFQYYEKEERGRGNFPDRFSARQFPNYSSELNVNALLLGDSALYLCASSSRQYNEKLFFGSGTQLSVL.

This chain joins TRBV19 and TRBJ2-1; tentative D call: TRBD2 (6 bases). Trimming pared 7 bases from V and 5 bases from J, leaving 21 bases between. The CDR3 is 16 amino acids. Germline assignment: CDR1 LNHDA and CDR2 SQIVND (reference sequence). DNA for the CDR3: TGTGCCAGTACACCCTCGGGAGAATGGGGCCACAATGAGCAGTTCTTC. Translation: CASTPSGEWGHNEQFF.

The rearrangement joins TRBV5-1 to TRBJ2-3; 14 bases match TRBD2. The CDR3 totals 16 residues. Germline trimming cut 3 bases from V and 4 bases from J; bases unmatched to any gene: 4. CDR1 and CDR2 from the germline V gene are SGHRS and YFSETQ. In DNA, the CDR3 is TGCGCCAGCAGCTGGGGACTAGCGGGGGTCCCAGATACGCAGTATTTT. Translated: CASSWGLAGVPDTQYF. Based on the CDR3 plus reference TRBV5-1 and TRBJ2-3, the full variable domain is KAGVTQTPRYLIKTRGQQVTLSCSPISGHRSVSWYQQTPGQGLQFLFEYFSETQRNKGNFPGRFSGRQFSNSRSEMNVSTLELGDSALYLCASSWGLAGVPDTQYFGPGTRLTVL.

The rearrangement joins TRBV6-2 or TRBV6-3 to TRBJ1-5; D remains unclear. This CDR3 has 15 amino acids. In germline, CDR1 is MNHEY, CDR2 SVGEGT. The ends were cut back, 6 bases at V and 2 bases at J, with 14 bases in the middle. The chain's CDR3 is CASSQTAPGNQPQHF. DNA of the CDR3: TGTGCCAGCAGCCAGACTGCTCCCGGCAATCAGCCCCAGCATTTT.

This chain links TRBV12-3 or TRBV12-4 with TRBJ1-6, with 8 bases that match TRBD1. The CDR3 loop spans 13 amino acids. V was clipped by 10 bases and J by 9 bases; unmatched bases: 8. The CDR3 DNA reads as TGTGCCACCCAGACAGGACAGGGTTCACCCCTCCACTTT. Amino acids: CATQTGQGSPLHF.

The V and J genes are TRBV11-3 and TRBJ2-7; 11 bases map to TRBD1. The V gene's germline CDR1 is SGHNT and CDR2 YENEEA. The CDR3 consists of 18 residues. V lost 2 bases to trimming and J lost 1 base; unmatched junction nucleotides: 10. DNA of the CDR3: TGTGCCAGCAGCTTATTCGGGACAGGGGGTGCTTTTTCCTACGAGCAGTACTTC. It yields the protein CASSLFGTGGAFSYEQYF.

The table lists this clone with a count of one. The J gene is TRBJ1-1, the V gene TRBV18; perhaps TRBD1 as D (5 bases). CDR1 and CDR2 (germline): KGHSH, LQKENI. The V gene lost 6 bases and the J gene lost 6 bases, with 14 bases spanning the gap. The length of the CDR3 is 13 residues. The CDR3 nucleotides read TGTGCCAGCTCCCCCGCTACAGGCGCTGAAGCTTTCTTT. Translating it yields CASSPATGAEAFF.

The chain recombines TRBV7-2 with TRBJ2-1; D gene unclear. Trimming took 1 base from V and 4 from J, leaving 11 bases between them. The CDR3 consists of 15 residues. Germline lookup yields CDR1 SGHTA and CDR2 FQGNSA. CDR3: CASSLGASVYNEQFF. In nucleotides, the CDR3 is TGTGCCAGCAGCTTAGGTGCGAGCGTTTACAATGAGCAGTTCTTC.

The chain carries TRBV6-2 or TRBV6-3 and TRBJ2-3, with 10 nucleotides matching TRBD2. The CDR3 loop spans 19 amino acids. V was pared by 0 bases and J by 2 bases, with 11 bases of the junction left unmatched. CDR1 and CDR2 from the germline V gene are MNHEY and SVGEGT. This CDR3 is CASSYSIGAGGPFTDTQYF. For the CDR3, the DNA is TGTGCCAGCAGTTACTCGATAGGAGCGGGGGGGCCATTCACAGATACGCAGTATTTT.

The CDR3 DNA is TGCGCCTGTAAGTGGGGGGTCCTGGGATTGAACACTGAAGCTTTCTTT. Amino acid sequence: CACKWGVLGLNTEAFF. The V and J genes are TRBV5-1 and TRBJ1-1, with D possibly being TRBD1 (5 bases). CDR1 and CDR2 from the germline V gene are SGHRS and YFSETQ. The CDR3 has 16 amino acids. Trimming took 10 bases from V and 0 from J, leaving 22 bases between them.

This clone came up once. The gene calls are TRBV5-1 and TRBJ1-6, with 8 bases that match TRBD1. Trimming removed 4 bases from V and 8 bases from J; junction bases left unmatched: 8. The V gene's germline CDR1 is SGHRS and CDR2 YFSETQ. This CDR3 comprises 15 residues. CDR3 amino acids: CASSQLQGVDSPLHF. CDR3 nucleotide sequence: TGCGCCAGCAGCCAACTACAGGGGGTTGATTCACCCCTCCACTTT.

This clone was seen only once. The chain couples TRBV11-2 to TRBJ2-7; no clear D. The CDR3 covers 15 residues. Between the trimmed V and J ends, which lost 1 base and 0 bases, there was a span of 10 bases. Germline CDR1 SGHAT, CDR2 FQNNGV. CDR3 in DNA: TGTGCCAGCAGCTTAGGGGCTATTTTCTCCTACGAGCAGTACTTC. Residues: CASSLGAIFSYEQYF.

The chain uses TRBV7-6 and TRBJ2-7; 13 bases match TRBD2. This CDR3 has 15 amino acids. J was trimmed by 4 bases and V by 6 bases; bases with no gene match: 6. Germline lookup yields CDR1 SGHVS and CDR2 FNYEAQ. This CDR3 reads CASSDTSGGEYEQYF. DNA of the CDR3: TGTGCCAGCAGTGATACTAGCGGGGGGGAATACGAGCAGTACTTC.